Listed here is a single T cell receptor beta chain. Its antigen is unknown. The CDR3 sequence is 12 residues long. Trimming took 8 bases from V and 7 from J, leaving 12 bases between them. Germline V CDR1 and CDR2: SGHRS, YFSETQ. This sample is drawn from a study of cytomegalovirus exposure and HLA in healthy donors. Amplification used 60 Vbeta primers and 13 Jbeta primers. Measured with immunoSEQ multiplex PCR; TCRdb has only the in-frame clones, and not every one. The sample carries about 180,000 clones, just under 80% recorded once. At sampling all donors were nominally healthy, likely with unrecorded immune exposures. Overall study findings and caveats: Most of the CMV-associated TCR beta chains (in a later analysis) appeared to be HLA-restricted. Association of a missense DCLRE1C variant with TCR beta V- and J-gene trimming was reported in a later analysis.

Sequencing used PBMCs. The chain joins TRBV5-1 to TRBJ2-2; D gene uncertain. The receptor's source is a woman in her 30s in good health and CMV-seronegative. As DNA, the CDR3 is TGCGCCAGTTTCTCCCAGGTCGGGGAGCTGTTTTTT. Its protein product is CASFSQVGELFF.